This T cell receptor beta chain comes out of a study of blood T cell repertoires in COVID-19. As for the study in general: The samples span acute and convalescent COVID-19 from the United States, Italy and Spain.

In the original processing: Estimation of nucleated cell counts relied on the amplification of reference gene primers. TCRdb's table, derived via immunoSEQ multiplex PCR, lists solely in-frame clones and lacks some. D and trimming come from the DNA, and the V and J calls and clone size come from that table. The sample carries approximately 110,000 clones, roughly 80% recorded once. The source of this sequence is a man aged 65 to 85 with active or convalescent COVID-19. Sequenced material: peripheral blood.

For the CDR3, the DNA is TGCGCCAGCGCGACAGGCTCTTCCTACGAGCAGTACTTC. It specifies CASATGSSYEQYF. The rearrangement uses TRBV5-1 and TRBJ2-7; maybe TRBD1 (6 bases). The V gene lost 7 bases and the J gene lost 1 base, with 12 bases spanning the gap. The germline V gene has CDR1 SGHRS and CDR2 YFSETQ. The CDR3 sequence is 13 residues long. Filled out from reference TRBV5-1 and TRBJ2-7, the complete variable domain reads KAGVTQTPRYLIKTRGQQVTLSCSPISGHRSVSWYQQTPGQGLQFLFEYFSETQRNKGNFPGRFSGRQFSNSRSEMNVSTLELGDSALYLCASATGSSYEQYFGPGTRLTVT.